The source of this T cell receptor (beta chain) is a study of a mutant IDH1 vaccine in newly diagnosed glioma. Study context: Eight vaccine injections were given to patients in weeks 1, 3, 5, 7, 11, 15, 19 and 23. General study results and limits: Overall, 80% to 95% of patients had vaccine-induced immune responses. Changes to the top peripheral T cell clonotypes appeared unrelated to pseudoprogression.

Time point of the sample: week 5, during vaccination. Doses of 300 ug of mutant IDH1 20-mer peptide were given with topical imiquimod. New WHO grade 3 or 4 astrocytomas that were IDH1-mutant and ATRX-lost had been found in donors. Sequencing was performed with immunoSEQ multiplex PCR; in TCRdb, only in-frame clones are kept and a portion is missing. The data show some 42,000 clones, with 80% to 90% seen just once and over 1.5% held by the top ten. This clone was counted between two and nine times. Its antigen remains unknown. The CDR3 covers 13 residues. V lost 3 bases to trimming and J lost 4 bases, with 9 bases between them. Germline CDR1 SNHLY, CDR2 FYNNEI.

The material was PBMCs, obtained from a glioma patient whose treatment included an IDH1 peptide vaccine. The clonotype comes from a man aged 40-50 years with glioma. This chain connects TRBV2 to TRBJ1-2; D gene uncertain. The CDR3 spells CASSDQVIYGYTF. Written as DNA, the CDR3 is TGTGCCAGCAGTGATCAGGTTATCTATGGCTACACCTTC.